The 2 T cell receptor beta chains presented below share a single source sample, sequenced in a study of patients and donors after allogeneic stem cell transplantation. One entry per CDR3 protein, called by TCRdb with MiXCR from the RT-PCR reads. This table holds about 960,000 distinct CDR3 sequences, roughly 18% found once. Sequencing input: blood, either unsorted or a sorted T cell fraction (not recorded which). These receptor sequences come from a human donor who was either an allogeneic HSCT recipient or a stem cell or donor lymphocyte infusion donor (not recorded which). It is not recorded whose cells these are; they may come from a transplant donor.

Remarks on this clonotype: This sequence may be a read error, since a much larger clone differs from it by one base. The CDR3, as DNA: TGTGCCAGCAGTCCCGACGGGACGGTGAGCTCCTTCGAGCAGTACTTC. Amino acids: CASSPDGTVSSFEQYF. This sequence joins TRBV12-3 or TRBV12-4 and TRBJ2-7; the D gene could be TRBD1 or TRBD2 (5 bases each). There are 16 residues in the CDR3.

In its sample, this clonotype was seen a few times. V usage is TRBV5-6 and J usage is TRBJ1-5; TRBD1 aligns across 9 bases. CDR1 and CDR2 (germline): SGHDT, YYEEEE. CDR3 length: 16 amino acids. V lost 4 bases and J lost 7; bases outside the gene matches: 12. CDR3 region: CASSLRGQGRYQPQHF. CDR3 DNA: TGTGCCAGCAGCCTAAGGGGACAGGGAAGATACCAGCCCCAGCATTTT.